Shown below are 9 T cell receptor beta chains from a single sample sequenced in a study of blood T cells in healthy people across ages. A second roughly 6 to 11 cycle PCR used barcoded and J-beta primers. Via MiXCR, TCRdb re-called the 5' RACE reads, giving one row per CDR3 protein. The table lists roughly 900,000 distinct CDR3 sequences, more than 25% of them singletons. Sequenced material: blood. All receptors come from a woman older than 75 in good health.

For the CDR3, the DNA is TGTGCCAGCGGGAGAACCGGCAATCAGCCCCAGCATTTT. Its translation is CASGRTGNQPQHF. The V call is TRBV6-5, the J call TRBJ1-5, with D unclear. Germline V gene data show CDR1 as MNHEY and CDR2 as SVGAGI. The CDR3 loop spans 13 amino acids. Trimming left V 8 bases short and J 2 bases short, with 10 bases between.

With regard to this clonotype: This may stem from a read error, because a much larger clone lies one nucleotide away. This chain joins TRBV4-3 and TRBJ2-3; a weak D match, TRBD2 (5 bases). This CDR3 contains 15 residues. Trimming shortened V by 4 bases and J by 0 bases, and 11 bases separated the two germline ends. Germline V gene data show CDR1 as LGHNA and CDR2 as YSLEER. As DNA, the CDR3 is TGCGCCAGCAGCCTCATTCGGACTAGCACAGATACGCAGTATTTT. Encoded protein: CASSLIRTSTDTQYF.

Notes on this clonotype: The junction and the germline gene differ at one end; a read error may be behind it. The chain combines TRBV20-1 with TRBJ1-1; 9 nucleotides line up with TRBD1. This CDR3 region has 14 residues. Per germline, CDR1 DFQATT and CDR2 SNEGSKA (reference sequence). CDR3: CSAKAGTGNTAAFF. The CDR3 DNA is TGCAGTGCAAAGGCCGGGACAGGGAACACTGCAGCTTTCTTT.

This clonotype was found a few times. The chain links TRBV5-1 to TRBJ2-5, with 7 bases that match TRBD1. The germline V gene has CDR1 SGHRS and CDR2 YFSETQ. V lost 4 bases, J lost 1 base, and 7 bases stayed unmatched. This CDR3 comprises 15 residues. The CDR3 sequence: CASSQADRIQETQYF. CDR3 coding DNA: TGCGCCAGCAGCCAGGCGGACAGGATCCAAGAGACCCAGTACTTC. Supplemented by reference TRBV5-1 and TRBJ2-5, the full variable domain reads KAGVTQTPRYLIKTRGQQVTLSCSPISGHRSVSWYQQTPGQGLQFLFEYFSETQRNKGNFPGRFSGRQFSNSRSEMNVSTLELGDSALYLCASSQADRIQETQYFGPGTRLLVL.

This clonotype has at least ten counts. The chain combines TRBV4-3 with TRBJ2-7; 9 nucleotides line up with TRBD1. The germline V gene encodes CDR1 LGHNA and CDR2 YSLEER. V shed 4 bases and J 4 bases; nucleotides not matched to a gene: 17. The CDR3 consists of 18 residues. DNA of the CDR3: TGCGCCAGCAGCCCCGGAGACAGGGGGGGGCACCATACTTACGAGCAGTACTTC. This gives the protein CASSPGDRGGHHTYEQYF.

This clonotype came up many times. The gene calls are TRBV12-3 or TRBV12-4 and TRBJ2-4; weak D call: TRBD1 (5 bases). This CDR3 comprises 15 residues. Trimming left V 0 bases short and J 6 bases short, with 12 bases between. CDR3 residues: CASSLALGLGNIQYF. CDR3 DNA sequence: TGTGCCAGCAGTTTAGCGCTGGGGCTTGGAAACATTCAGTACTTC.

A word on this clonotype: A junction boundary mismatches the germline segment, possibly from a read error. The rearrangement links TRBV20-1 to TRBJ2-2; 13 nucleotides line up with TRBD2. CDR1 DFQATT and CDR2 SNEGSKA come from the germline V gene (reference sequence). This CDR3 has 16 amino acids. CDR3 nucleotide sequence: TGCAGTGCGAGAGGACTAGCGGGAGCTTATACCGAGGAGCTGTTTTTT. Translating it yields CSARGLAGAYTEELFF.

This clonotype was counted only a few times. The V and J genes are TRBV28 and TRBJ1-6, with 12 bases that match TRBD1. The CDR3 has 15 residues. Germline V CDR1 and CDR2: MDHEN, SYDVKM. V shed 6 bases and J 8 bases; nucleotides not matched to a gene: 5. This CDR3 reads CASRSGDRGHSPLHF. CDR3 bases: TGTGCCAGCAGAAGTGGGGACAGGGGGCATTCACCCCTCCACTTT.

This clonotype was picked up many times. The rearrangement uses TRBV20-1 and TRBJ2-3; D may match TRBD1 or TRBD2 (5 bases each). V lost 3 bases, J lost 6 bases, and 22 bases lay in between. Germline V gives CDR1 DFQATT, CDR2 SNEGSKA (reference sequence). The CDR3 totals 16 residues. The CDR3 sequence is CSARPPGRSVLDTQYF. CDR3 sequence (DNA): TGCAGTGCTAGGCCCCCGGGACGGAGCGTGTTGGATACGCAGTATTTT.